These 5 T cell receptor beta chains originate from one sample sequenced in a study of circulating CD8 cells and anti-PD-1 response in melanoma. Four subsets defined by PD-1 and/or TIGIT were sorted from live CD3+CD8+TCRalphabeta+ cells. The QIAseq Immune Repertoire TCR panel built the libraries from approximately 16 ng of total RNA. TCRdb analysed the reads with MiXCR anew, one entry per CDR3 protein. The profile shows around 300 distinct CDR3 sequences, roughly 7% of them singletons. The sequencing here drew on CD8+ T cells from PBMCs, taken at baseline or after one month of anti-PD-1 therapy (not recorded which). These receptors all stem from a human donor with melanoma.

This clonotype ranks as large (0.1 to 1%). The gene calls are TRBV21-1 and TRBJ2-7; no check of the table's D call, TRBD2, against the DNA was made. TRBV21-1 has pseudogene status. The CDR3 contains 15 residues. This chain's CDR3 is CASSPPPGLSYEQYF. CDR3 bases: TGTGCCAGCAGCCCCCCTCCGGGACTTTCCTACGAGCAGTACTTC.

The chain recombines TRBV30 with TRBJ1-1, with a weak D call TRBD1 (5 bases). The V gene's germline CDR1 is GTSNPN and CDR2 SVGIG (reference sequence). V dropped 7 bases and J dropped 6 bases, with 15 bases sitting between them. The CDR3 spans 12 residues. The CDR3 reads CALSGIWAEAFF. DNA of the CDR3: TGTGCCTTATCAGGGATTTGGGCTGAAGCTTTCTTT.

This clonotype ranks as medium-sized. V gene TRBV27 combines with J gene TRBJ2-7; 10 positions match TRBD1. J was trimmed by 1 base and V by 4 bases; bases with no gene match: 4. The CDR3 is 15 residues long. Germline V lookup: CDR1 MNHEY, CDR2 SMNVEV (reference sequence). CDR3 sequence reads: CASSSTGGGSYEQYF. CDR3 DNA sequence: TGTGCCAGCAGTTCGACAGGGGGCGGTTCCTACGAGCAGTACTTC.

The chain couples TRBV19 to TRBJ1-6; no clear D. V shed 11 bases and J shed 13 bases, with 21 bases lying between them. Germline CDR1 LNHDA, CDR2 SQIVND (reference sequence). The CDR3 sequence is 13 residues long. The chain's CDR3 is CAAEPGPFKPLHF. Written as DNA, the CDR3 is TGTGCCGCCGAGCCAGGACCCTTTAAGCCCCTCCACTTT.

In its sample, this clonotype ranks as medium-sized. The genes are TRBV20-1 and TRBJ2-5; tentatively, D is TRBD2 (6 bases). The CDR3 contains 15 residues. CDR1 and CDR2 from the germline V gene are DFQATT and SNEGSKA (reference sequence). Trimming removed 3 bases at V and 2 bases at J, with 16 bases between. CDR3 sequence reads: CSARQTFGGQETQYF. CDR3 coding DNA: TGCAGTGCTAGGCAGACCTTTGGAGGGCAAGAGACCCAGTACTTC.